A single sample is the source of the 10 T cell receptor beta chains below, sequenced in a study of blood T cell repertoires in COVID-19. Generated by immunoSEQ multiplex PCR, the TCRdb table keeps only in-frame clones and is missing some. The data show approximately 170,000 clones, around 84% seen once. The sequencing sample was made of PBMCs or T cells enriched from blood (not recorded which). Source of these receptors: a woman aged 45-59 years who had recovered from COVID-19.

CDR3 in amino acids: CASSLSSGEQYF. CDR3 DNA: TGTGCCAGCAGCTTATCTAGCGGCGAGCAGTACTTC. The chain is built from TRBV7-8 and TRBJ2-7; 7 bases map to TRBD2. Germline values: CDR1 SGHVS, CDR2 FQNEAQ. The ends lost 2 bases at V and 6 bases at J; junction bases unmatched: 1. The CDR3 is made up of 12 amino acids.

The rearrangement uses TRBV18 and TRBJ1-2; 9 bases are a match to TRBD1. The CDR3 length is 17 residues. J gave up 0 bases and V 3 bases, and 8 bases lay outside the gene matches. Germline assignment: CDR1 KGHSH and CDR2 LQKENI. CDR3 amino acids: CASSPGTGTSPNYGYTF. DNA of the CDR3: TGTGCCAGCTCACCCGGGACAGGGACATCTCCTAACTATGGCTACACCTTC.

The chain links TRBV19 to TRBJ1-5; no clear D gene. CDR1 and CDR2 from the germline V gene are LNHDA and SQIVND (reference sequence). This CDR3 comprises 13 residues. Trimming removed 3 bases from V and 5 bases from J, with 8 bases in between. CDR3 DNA: TGTGCCAGTAGTATCGACAATTATCAGCCCCAGCATTTT. Encoded protein: CASSIDNYQPQHF.

The table lists this clone with a count of one. This chain joins TRBV9 and TRBJ2-1; TRBD2 matches at 7 bases. V lost 2 bases, J lost 5 bases, and 10 bases stayed unmatched. Germline V gene lookup returns CDR1 SGDLS and CDR2 YYNGEE. This CDR3 has 16 residues. DNA for the CDR3: TGTGCCAGCAGCGTTGAATTAGCGGGCCAGAACAATGAGCAGTTCTTC. Encoded protein: CASSVELAGQNNEQFF.

This clone occurred a few times. The V call is TRBV5-4, the J call TRBJ1-6; possible D gene TRBD1, 5 bases. CDR1 and CDR2 (germline): SGHNT, YYREEE (reference sequence). With 0 bases removed from V and 7 bases from J, the gap between germline ends came to 8 bases. The CDR3 is made up of 14 amino acids. In DNA, the CDR3 is TGTGCCAGCAGCTTGGCGACAGTCAATTCACCCCTCCACTTT. The encoded protein is CASSLATVNSPLHF.

The chain employs TRBV29-1 and TRBJ1-1, with 9 nucleotides matching TRBD1. This CDR3 spans 13 amino acids. V dropped 6 bases and J dropped 4; count of bases not matched to a gene: 6. Germline V gene lookup returns CDR1 SQVTM and CDR2 ANQGSEA. The CDR3 reads CSVTGTGSTEAFF. The CDR3 DNA reads as TGCAGCGTCACCGGGACAGGGAGCACTGAAGCTTTCTTT.

The genes are TRBV5-4 and TRBJ2-6, with 12 bases identical to TRBD2. The CDR3 loop spans 18 amino acids. Germline CDR1 reads SGHNT; CDR2 reads YYREEE (reference sequence). The CDR3 reads CAFDPGTSGRSGANVLTF. The CDR3, as DNA: TGTGCTTTCGACCCCGGGACTAGCGGGCGCTCTGGGGCCAACGTCCTGACTTTC.

The genes are TRBV15 and TRBJ1-5, with D perhaps TRBD1 (5 bases). The V gene lost 0 bases and the J gene lost 4 bases, with 10 bases spanning the gap. There are 15 residues in the CDR3. Germline CDR1 reads LNHNV; CDR2 reads YYDKDF (reference sequence). CDR3 sequence reads: CATSRDPGGNQPQHF. In nucleotides, the CDR3 is TGTGCCACCAGCAGAGATCCCGGGGGAAATCAGCCCCAGCATTTT.

The chain joins TRBV7-3 to TRBJ2-3; TRBD2 matches at 11 bases. The CDR3 is made up of 18 amino acids. Germline V CDR1 and CDR2: SGHTA, FQGTGA. The junction had 13 bases not matched to a gene; V was cut back by 4 bases and J by 4 bases. The CDR3 DNA reads as TGTGCCAGCAGCTCCCCCGGGACTAGCGGTAAAGCCCCAGATACGCAGTATTTT. Translated: CASSSPGTSGKAPDTQYF.

This clone has ten or more counts. The chain couples TRBV27 to TRBJ2-1, with 7 bases that match TRBD2. Germline trimming cut 6 bases from V and 1 base from J; bases unmatched to any gene: 3. The CDR3 totals 14 residues. Germline CDR1 and CDR2: MNHEY and SMNVEV (reference sequence). In DNA form, the CDR3 reads TGTGCCAGCAGGGCGGGAGCGTCCTACAATGAGCAGTTCTTC. It codes for CASRAGASYNEQFF.